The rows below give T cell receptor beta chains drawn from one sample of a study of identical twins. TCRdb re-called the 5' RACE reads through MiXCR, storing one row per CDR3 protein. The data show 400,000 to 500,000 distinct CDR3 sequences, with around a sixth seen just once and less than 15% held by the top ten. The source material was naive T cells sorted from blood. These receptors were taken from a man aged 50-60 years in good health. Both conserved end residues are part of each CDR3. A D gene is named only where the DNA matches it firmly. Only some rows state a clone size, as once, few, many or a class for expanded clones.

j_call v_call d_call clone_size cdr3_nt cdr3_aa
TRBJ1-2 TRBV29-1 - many TGCAGCGTGACCCAAGGATACCCAGGCTATGGCTACACCTTC CSVTQGYPGYGYTF
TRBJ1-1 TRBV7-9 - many TGTGCCAGCAGCTTAGTCGTCTCCCCGGATGAAGCTTTCTTT CASSLVVSPDEAFF
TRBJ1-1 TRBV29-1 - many TGCAGCGTGCGGTCGGGTTACAACACTGAAGCTTTCTTT CSVRSGYNTEAFF
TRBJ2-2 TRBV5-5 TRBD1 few TGTGCCAGCAGCTCCGGGACAGGGGGCGGTGGGGCCGGGGAGCTGTTTTTT CASSSGTGGGGAGELFF
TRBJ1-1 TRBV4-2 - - TGTGCCAGCAGCCAAGTTGCAGCGAGAATGAACACTGAAGCTTTCTTT CASSQVAARMNTEAFF
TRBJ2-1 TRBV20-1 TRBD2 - TGCAGTGCTAGGTACAGGCCGGGGGGGCAGTTCTTC CSARYRPGGQFF
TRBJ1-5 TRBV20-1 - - TGCAGCGTTACAGGCGGCAATCAGCCCCAGCATTTT CSVTGGNQPQHF
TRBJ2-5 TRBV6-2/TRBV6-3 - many TGTGCCAGCAGTCCGCCGGGGAACGGCGAAGAGACCCAGTACTTC CASSPPGNGEETQYF
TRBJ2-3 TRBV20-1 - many TGCAGTCGCTACGAGCGGAGCACAGATACGCAGTATTTT CSRYERSTDTQYF
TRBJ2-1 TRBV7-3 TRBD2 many TGTGCCAGCAGCCAAATCGGACTAGCGGAGCAGTTCTTC CASSQIGLAEQFF
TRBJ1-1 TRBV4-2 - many TGTGCCAGCAGCCAGGCGGACGGCCCGAACACTGAAGCTTTCTTT CASSQADGPNTEAFF
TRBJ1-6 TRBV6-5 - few TGTGCCAGCAGTTACCTCAGAGGGGCGAGGAATTCACCCCTCCACTTT CASSYLRGARNSPLHF
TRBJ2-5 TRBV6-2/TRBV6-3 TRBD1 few TGTGCCAGCAGTTACGGGAGACAGGGATTGGAGACCCAGTACTTC CASSYGRQGLETQYF
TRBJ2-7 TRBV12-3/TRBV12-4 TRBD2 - TGTGCCAGCAGTTTCCGGGAAGGTAGCGGGGGGCCGCTTTACTACGAGCAGTACTTC CASSFREGSGGPLYYEQYF
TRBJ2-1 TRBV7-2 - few TGTGCCAGCAGCTTAGTCCAGGACAGTTACAATGAGCAGTTCTTC CASSLVQDSYNEQFF
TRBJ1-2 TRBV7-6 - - TGTGCCAGCAGCCCGACGACAGAGACCTACGGCTACACCTTC CASSPTTETYGYTF
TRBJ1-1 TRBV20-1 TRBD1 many TGCAGTGCTAGAGCGGACAGGTCTTACACTGAAGCTTTCTTT CSARADRSYTEAFF
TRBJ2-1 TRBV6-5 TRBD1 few TGTGCCAGCAGACTCGGACAGGGAGGAACCTACAATGAGCAGTTCTTC CASRLGQGGTYNEQFF
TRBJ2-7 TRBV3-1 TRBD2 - TGTGCCAGCAGCCAAGATTTCCTAGCGGGGGACTACGAGCAGTACTTC CASSQDFLAGDYEQYF
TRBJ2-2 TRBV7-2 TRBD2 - TGTGCCAGCAGCTTAGTCGGGGGGGCCGAAGGCGGGGAGCTGTTTTTT CASSLVGGAEGGELFF
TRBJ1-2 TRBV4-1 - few TGCGCCAGCAGCCAAGCTCCGGGAAACTATGGCTACACCTTC CASSQAPGNYGYTF
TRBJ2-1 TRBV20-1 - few TGCAGTGCTACCGGGAACAAAGCGCGGAATGAGCAGTTCTTC CSATGNKARNEQFF